The clone carrying this TCR beta chain was counted once. CDR3 length: 12 amino acids. The V and J ends lost 4 bases and 7 bases respectively, with 10 bases between them. Germline V gives CDR1 SEHNR, CDR2 FQNEAQ (reference sequence). Authors' processing steps: Reference gene primer amplification in the assay estimated nucleated cell counts. Repertoires were generated with immunoSEQ multiplex PCR, while TCRdb's copy carries only in-frame clones and drops some. V and J calls and clone size are as listed in that table; D and trimming were resolved from the DNA. The sample consists of roughly 80,000 clones, roughly nine tenths of them appearing once. This sample was included in a study of blood T cell repertoires in COVID-19. Whole-study context: The United States, Italy and Spain provided the acute and convalescent COVID-19 samples. Sample material is recorded as cDNA or gDNA derived from T cells, B-cell-depleted T cells, or PBMCs.

Sequenced input: peripheral blood. The genes are TRBV7-9 and TRBJ1-1, with D perhaps TRBD1 (6 bases). This clonotype was obtained from a woman of 80 years or more with active or convalescent COVID-19. This chain's CDR3 is CASSSTGFEAFF. CDR3 in DNA: TGTGCCAGCAGCTCTACAGGGTTTGAAGCTTTCTTT.